This is a list of T cell receptor beta chains from one sample in a study of T cells after posttransplantation cyclophosphamide. TCRdb's copy holds only in-frame clones and misses some; the assay was immunoSEQ multiplex PCR. The sample has approximately 18,000 clones, less than 85% seen once. Sample: memory CD4+ T cells sorted from blood. The receptors derive from a man younger than 45 in good health and a related stem cell transplant donor. Each CDR3 is given without its conserved first and last residue. Size values are once, few and many counts, or a class for expanded clones, and some rows have none.

CDR3,size,V,J
ASSPGRVRKVDTEAF,NA,TRBV6-4,TRBJ1-1
ASSVSTGGGTEAF,few,TRBV9,TRBJ1-1
ASSSQLTDTQY,NA,TRBV5-1,TRBJ2-3
ASSYSLNQPQH,NA,TRBV18,TRBJ1-5
ASSSTGDAYEQY,few,TRBV5-1,TRBJ2-7
ASRDRGLRGNQPQH,few,TRBV28,TRBJ1-5
ASSITVVNEKLF,NA,TRBV19,TRBJ1-4
ASSPPTGTGELF,NA,TRBV6-5,TRBJ2-2
ASRRGVGTYEQY,NA,TRBV6-5,TRBJ2-7
ASSPVGGQGGEQY,NA,TRBV5-1,TRBJ2-7
ASSSDRDQNTIY,NA,TRBV18,TRBJ1-3
ASSPDRINQPQH,NA,TRBV19,TRBJ1-5
ASSERGLEINEQF,NA,TRBV2,TRBJ2-1
ASSPSLQGRAGELF,NA,TRBV14,TRBJ2-2
ASSPRFLTEKLF,NA,TRBV14,TRBJ1-4
ASSLGGMDNEQF,once,TRBV28,TRBJ2-1
ASSERSLGTGDGGYT,NA,TRBV7-9,TRBJ1-2
ASSLSSEQY,NA,TRBV5-1,TRBJ2-7
SVDSVEQY,NA,TRBV20-1,TRBJ2-7
ATSRETGGRNTIY,once,TRBV15,TRBJ1-3
ASKKNDRGVYEQY,NA,TRBV2,NA
ASSLTGVPGELF,NA,TRBV4-1,TRBJ2-2
ASSVGLAGGFTDTQY,NA,TRBV9,TRBJ2-3
ASSPSLQSGTDTQY,NA,TRBV5-1,TRBJ2-3
ASNPTGVVYNEQF,NA,TRBV5-4,TRBJ2-1
ASSFGTGGMNYGYT,NA,TRBV27,TRBJ1-2
ASSLDSNSGNTIY,few,TRBV5-1,TRBJ1-3
ASSLGPQGATNEKLF,few,TRBV9,TRBJ1-4
ASSPQGAHGYT,once,TRBV5-4,TRBJ1-2
ASSETGTGALREKLF,NA,TRBV28,TRBJ1-4
SVEDQGGEKLF,NA,TRBV29-1,TRBJ1-4
ASSSRAGGPIDTQY,NA,TRBV27,TRBJ2-3
ASSLDSNYGYT,NA,TRBV7-2,TRBJ1-2
ASSPLGLADLTGELF,NA,TRBV14,TRBJ2-2
ASSFLTSGLGDTQY,NA,TRBV28,TRBJ2-3
ASSLGQGAGNTIY,NA,TRBV4-2,TRBJ1-3
ASSQRGGAVYEQF,NA,TRBV11-3,TRBJ2-1
ASSERAGNTIY,NA,TRBV19,TRBJ1-3
ASSLGQLDSPLH,few,TRBV5-8,TRBJ1-6
ASSLAGQGYT,NA,TRBV11-1,TRBJ1-2
ASSNGLAGFGEQY,NA,TRBV7-7,TRBJ2-7
ASKGEYLEAQY,NA,TRBV9,TRBJ2-3
ASSLDGGNTEAF,few,TRBV7-9,TRBJ1-1
ASSQETREDYGYT,NA,TRBV4-3,TRBJ1-2
ASSQDGSTGGNIQY,few,TRBV4-1,TRBJ2-4
ASKARDYDNEQF,NA,TRBV19,TRBJ2-1